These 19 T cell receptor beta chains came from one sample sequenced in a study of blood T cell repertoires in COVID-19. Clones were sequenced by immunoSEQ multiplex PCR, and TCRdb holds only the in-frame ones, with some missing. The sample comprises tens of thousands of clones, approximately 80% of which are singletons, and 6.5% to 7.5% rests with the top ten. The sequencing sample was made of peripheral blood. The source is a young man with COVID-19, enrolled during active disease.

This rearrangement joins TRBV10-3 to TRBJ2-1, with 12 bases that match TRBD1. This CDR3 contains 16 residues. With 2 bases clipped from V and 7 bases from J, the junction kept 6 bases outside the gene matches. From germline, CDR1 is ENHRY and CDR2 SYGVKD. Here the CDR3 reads CAISEAGQGARNEQFF. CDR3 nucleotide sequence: TGTGCCATCAGTGAGGCGGGACAGGGGGCTCGGAATGAGCAGTTCTTC.

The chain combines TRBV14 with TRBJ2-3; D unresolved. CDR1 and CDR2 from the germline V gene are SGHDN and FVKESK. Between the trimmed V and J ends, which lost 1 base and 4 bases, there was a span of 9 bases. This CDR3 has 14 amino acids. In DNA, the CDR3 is TGTGCCAGCAGCCAAGGCCCCAGGCCAGATACGCAGTATTTT. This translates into CASSQGPRPDTQYF.

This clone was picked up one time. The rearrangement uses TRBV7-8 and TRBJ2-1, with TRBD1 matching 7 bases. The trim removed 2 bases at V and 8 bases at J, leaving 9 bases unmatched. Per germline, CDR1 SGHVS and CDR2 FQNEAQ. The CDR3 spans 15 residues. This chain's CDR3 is CASSLMDRMNDEQFF. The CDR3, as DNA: TGTGCCAGCAGCTTAATGGACAGGATGAATGATGAGCAGTTCTTC.

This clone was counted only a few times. The CDR3 here is CASSERPGGADTQYF. CDR3 nucleotide sequence: TGTGCCAGCAGTGAGCGGCCTGGAGGGGCAGATACGCAGTATTTT. The rearrangement uses TRBV6-4 and TRBJ2-3; perhaps TRBD2 as D (6 bases). Trimming removed 3 bases from V and 4 bases from J, with 14 bases in between. The CDR3 is 15 amino acids. Germline V CDR1 and CDR2: MRHNA, SNTAGT.

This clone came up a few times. The CDR3 DNA reads TGTGCCAGCAGCCAGAACACCGGGGAGCTGTTTTTT. Protein sequence: CASSQNTGELFF. The chain combines TRBV25-1 with TRBJ2-2; D gene ambiguous. V was trimmed by 6 bases and J by 1 base, leaving 3 bases between them. The V gene's germline CDR1 is MGHDK and CDR2 SYGVNS. The CDR3 spans 12 residues.

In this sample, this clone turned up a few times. The CDR3 loop is CASTPAGTGSTSTF. The CDR3 region has the DNA TGTGCCAGCACCCCCGCCGGGACAGGGTCTACCAGCACCTTC. The chain carries TRBV28 and TRBJ1-2, with 9 bases fitting TRBD1. CDR3 size: 14 residues. J lost 13 bases, V lost 7 bases, and 16 bases had no gene match. Germline CDR1 reads MDHEN; CDR2 reads SYDVKM.

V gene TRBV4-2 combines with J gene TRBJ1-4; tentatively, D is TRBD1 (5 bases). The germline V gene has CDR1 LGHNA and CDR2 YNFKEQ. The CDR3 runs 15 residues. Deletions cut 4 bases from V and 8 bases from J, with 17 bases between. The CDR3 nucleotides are TGTGCCAGCAGCCTCTCCACCGGGGAGGGGGAAAAACTGTTTTTT. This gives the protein CASSLSTGEGEKLFF.

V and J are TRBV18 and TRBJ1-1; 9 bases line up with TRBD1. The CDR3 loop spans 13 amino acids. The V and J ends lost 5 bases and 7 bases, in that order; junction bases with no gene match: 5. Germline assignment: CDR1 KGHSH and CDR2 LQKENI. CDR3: CASSFRTGDEAFF. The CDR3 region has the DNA TGTGCCAGCTCATTTAGGACAGGGGATGAAGCTTTCTTT.

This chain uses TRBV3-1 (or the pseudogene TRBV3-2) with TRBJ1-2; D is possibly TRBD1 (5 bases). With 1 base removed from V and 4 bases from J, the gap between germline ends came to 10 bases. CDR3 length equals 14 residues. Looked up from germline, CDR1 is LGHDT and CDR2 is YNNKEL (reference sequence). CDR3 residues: CASSQGRGTYGYTF. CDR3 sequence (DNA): TGTGCCAGCAGCCAAGGGCGGGGGACCTATGGCTACACCTTC.

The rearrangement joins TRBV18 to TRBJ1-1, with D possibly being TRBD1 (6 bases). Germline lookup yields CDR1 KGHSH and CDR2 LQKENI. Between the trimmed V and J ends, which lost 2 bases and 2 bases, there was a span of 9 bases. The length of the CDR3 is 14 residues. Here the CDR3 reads CASSPTGTNTEAFF. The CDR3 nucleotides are TGTGCCAGCTCACCAACAGGGACAAACACTGAAGCTTTCTTT. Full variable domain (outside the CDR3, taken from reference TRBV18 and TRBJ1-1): NAGVMQNPRHLVRRRGQEARLRCSPMKGHSHVYWYRQLPEEGLKFMVYLQKENIIDESGMPKERFSAEFPKEGPSILRIQQVVRGDSAAYFCASSPTGTNTEAFFGQGTRLTVV.

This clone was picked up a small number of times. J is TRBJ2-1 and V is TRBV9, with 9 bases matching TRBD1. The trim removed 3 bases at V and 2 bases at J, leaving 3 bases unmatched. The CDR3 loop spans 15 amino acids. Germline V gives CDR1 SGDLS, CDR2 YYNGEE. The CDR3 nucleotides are TGTGCCAGCAGCGAAGGACAGGGGACCTACAATGAGCAGTTCTTC. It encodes CASSEGQGTYNEQFF.

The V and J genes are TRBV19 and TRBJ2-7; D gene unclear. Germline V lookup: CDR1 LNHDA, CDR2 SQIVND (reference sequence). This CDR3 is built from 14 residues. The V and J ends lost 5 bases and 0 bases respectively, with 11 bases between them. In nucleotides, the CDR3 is TGTGCCAGTAGTTCCTACTCGAGCTCCTACGAGCAGTACTTC. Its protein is CASSSYSSSYEQYF. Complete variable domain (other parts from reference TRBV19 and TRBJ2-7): DGGITQSPKYLFRKEGQNVTLSCEQNLNHDAMYWYRQDPGQGLRLIYYSQIVNDFQKGDIAEGYSVSREKKESFPLTVTSAQKNPTAFYLCASSSYSSSYEQYFGPGTRLTVT.

The CDR3 DNA sequence: TGTGCCAGCAGTTACCGCCGGGACAGGGGCGAGCAGTACTTC. This codes for CASSYRRDRGEQYF. V usage is TRBV6-6 and J usage is TRBJ2-7; 10 nucleotides align to TRBD1. The CDR3 covers 14 residues. V lost 2 bases to trimming and J lost 6 bases; unmatched junction nucleotides: 4. CDR1 is MNHNY, CDR2 SVGAGI, per germline (reference sequence).

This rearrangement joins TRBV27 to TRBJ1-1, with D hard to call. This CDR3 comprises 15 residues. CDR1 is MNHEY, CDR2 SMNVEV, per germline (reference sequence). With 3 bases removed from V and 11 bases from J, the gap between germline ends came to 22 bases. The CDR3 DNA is TGTGCCAGCAGTTTCGGTAGCCACTCTTCGGGTACGGCTTTCTTT. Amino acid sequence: CASSFGSHSSGTAFF.

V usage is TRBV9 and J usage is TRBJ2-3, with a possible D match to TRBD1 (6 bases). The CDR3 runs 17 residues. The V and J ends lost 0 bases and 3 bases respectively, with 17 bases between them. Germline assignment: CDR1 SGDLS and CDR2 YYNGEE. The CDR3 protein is CASSVARGRTRTDTQYF. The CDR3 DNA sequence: TGTGCCAGCAGCGTAGCCAGGGGCAGAACAAGGACAGATACGCAGTATTTT.

The CDR3 spells CASSFSGGETQYF. As DNA, the CDR3 is TGTGCCAGCAGTTTTAGCGGGGGGGAGACCCAGTACTTC. The chain has TRBV6-2 or TRBV6-3 and TRBJ2-5; the match to TRBD2 covers 10 bases. The CDR3 is 13 residues long. V lost 4 bases, J lost 5 bases, and 1 base stayed unmatched. Germline assignment: CDR1 MNHEY and CDR2 SVGEGT.

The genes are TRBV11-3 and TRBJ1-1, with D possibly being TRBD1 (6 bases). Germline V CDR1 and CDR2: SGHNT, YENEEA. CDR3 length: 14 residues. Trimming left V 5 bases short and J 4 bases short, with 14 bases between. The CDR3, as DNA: TGTGCCAGCAGCCACAGTGGACAGCGCACTGAAGCTTTCTTT. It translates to CASSHSGQRTEAFF.

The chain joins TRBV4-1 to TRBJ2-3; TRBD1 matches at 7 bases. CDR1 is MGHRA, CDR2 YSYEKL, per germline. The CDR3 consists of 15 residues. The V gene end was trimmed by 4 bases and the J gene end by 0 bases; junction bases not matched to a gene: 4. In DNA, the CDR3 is TGCGCCAGCAGCCGAACAGGGGCCAGCACAGATACGCAGTATTTT. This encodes CASSRTGASTDTQYF.

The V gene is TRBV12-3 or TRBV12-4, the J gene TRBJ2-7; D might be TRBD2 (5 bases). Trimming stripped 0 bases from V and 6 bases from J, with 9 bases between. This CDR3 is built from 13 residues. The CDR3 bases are TGTGCCAGCAGTTTAGCGTCAGGAGGCGAGCAGTACTTC. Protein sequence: CASSLASGGEQYF.